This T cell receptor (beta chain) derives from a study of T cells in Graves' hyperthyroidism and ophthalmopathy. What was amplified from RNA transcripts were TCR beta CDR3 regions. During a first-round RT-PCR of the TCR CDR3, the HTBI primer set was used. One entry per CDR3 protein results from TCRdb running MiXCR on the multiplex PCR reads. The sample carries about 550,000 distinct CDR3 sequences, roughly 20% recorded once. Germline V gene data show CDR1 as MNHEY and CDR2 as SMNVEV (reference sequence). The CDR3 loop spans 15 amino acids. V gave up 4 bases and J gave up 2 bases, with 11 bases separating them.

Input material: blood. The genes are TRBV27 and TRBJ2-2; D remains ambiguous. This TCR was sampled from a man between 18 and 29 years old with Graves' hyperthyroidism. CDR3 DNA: TGTGCCAGCAGTTCACCCGTGGTAAACACCGGGGAGCTGTTTTTT. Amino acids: CASSSPVVNTGELFF.